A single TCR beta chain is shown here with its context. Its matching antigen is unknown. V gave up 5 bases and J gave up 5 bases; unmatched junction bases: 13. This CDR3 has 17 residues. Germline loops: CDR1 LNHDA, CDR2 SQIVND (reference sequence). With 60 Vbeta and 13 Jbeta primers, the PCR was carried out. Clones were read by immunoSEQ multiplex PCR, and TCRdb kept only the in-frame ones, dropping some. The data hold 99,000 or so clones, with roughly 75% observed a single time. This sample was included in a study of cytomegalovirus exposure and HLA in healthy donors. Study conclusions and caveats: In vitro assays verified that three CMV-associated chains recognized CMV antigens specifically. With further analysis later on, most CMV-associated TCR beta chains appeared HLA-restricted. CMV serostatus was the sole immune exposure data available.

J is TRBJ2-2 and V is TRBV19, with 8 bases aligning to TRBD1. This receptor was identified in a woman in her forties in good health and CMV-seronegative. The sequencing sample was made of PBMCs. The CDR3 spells CASSSWTGMDKTGELFF. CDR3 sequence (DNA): TGTGCCAGTAGTTCCTGGACAGGGATGGACAAAACCGGGGAGCTGTTTTTT.